The T cell receptor (beta chain) under discussion was sequenced for a study of tumor-infiltrating lymphocytes in glioblastoma multiforme. This CDR3 has 13 residues. Germline loops: CDR1 SGHNT, CDR2 YENEEA. Study outcomes and limitations: Detected clone frequencies may not reflect cell counts, being RNA-based.

This clonotype was seen only once. Its antigen is as yet unknown. The junction shows a germline mismatch at one end, possibly a read error. Three nested ARM-PCR rounds with V-beta and C-beta primers built TCRB libraries. MiXCR, run by TCRdb on the multiplex PCR reads, gives a single entry per CDR3 protein. Among over 10,000 distinct CDR3 sequences listed, approximately 72% were seen once. The receptor was derived from a male donor with glioblastoma. Sequencing was performed on brain tumor tissue. The chain employs TRBV11-3 and TRBJ2-1; perhaps TRBD2 as D (7 bases). The CDR3 DNA reads as TGTACCAGCAGCTCGAGGGGGGAGGGTCGGCAGTTCTTC. This gives the protein CTSSSRGEGRQFF.